This T cell receptor (beta chain) is drawn from a study of regulatory T cells in long-lasting Graves disease. Regarding the study as a whole: Persistent Graves' disease cases displayed lower TCR diversity than newly diagnosed ones. Favoring TRBV28, TRBJ1-2 and TRBJ2-5 was a feature seen in persistent disease.

Germline V lookup: CDR1 ENHRY, CDR2 SYGVKD. The CDR3 contains 13 residues. The V segment lost 7 bases and the J segment 6 bases; nucleotides outside the gene matches: 6. Time point given: persistent/refractory GD, antithyroid drugs over 5 years with positive TRAb. PBMCs were the source of the RNA used for TCR sequencing. Patients were from an endocrinology department in Xi'an, China. The collection involved drawing 8 to 9 milliliters of peripheral blood into EDTA tubes. This clonotype has at least ten counts. Its antigen is as yet unknown. Sequencing libraries for TCR beta were prepared with iRepertoire HTBI primers and Arm-PCR of CDR3 regions. One entry per CDR3 protein, called by TCRdb with MiXCR from the multiplex PCR reads. The data hold about 340,000 distinct CDR3 sequences, with roughly 21% observed a single time.

Here the sequenced sample was peripheral blood mononuclear cells (PBMCs), taken when the disease was refractory, from a patient treated with antithyroid drugs. The TCR was taken from a female donor with Graves disease. The chain is built from TRBV10-3 and TRBJ1-2; 9 nucleotides line up with TRBD1. CDR3 amino acids: CAITSGTGNGYTF. In DNA, the CDR3 is TGTGCCATCACCAGCGGGACAGGGAATGGCTACACCTTC.